The 23 T cell receptor beta chains reported below all come from one sample, sequenced in a study of CD8 T cells in ankylosing spondylitis. The study, taken as a whole, reports: Among TCR beta sequences, a motif of fewer than 10 highly homologous variants appeared characteristic of ankylosing spondylitis blood.

One entry per CDR3 protein results from TCRdb running MiXCR on the 5' RACE reads. This sample has 470,000 or so distinct CDR3 sequences, with about 24% found just once. For these TCRs, the target antigens are not known. Sample: blood, either unsorted or a sorted T cell fraction (not recorded which). These receptors were obtained from a male donor with ankylosing spondylitis.

There are a few counts of this clonotype. The chain uses TRBV5-1 and TRBJ2-5; D is ambiguous. This CDR3 contains 12 residues. V lost 1 base and J lost 3, with 4 bases in between. Germline CDR1 reads SGHRS; CDR2 reads YFSETQ. Written as DNA, the CDR3 is TGCGCCAGCAGCTTGTGGAAAGAGACCCAGTACTTC. This translates into CASSLWKETQYF.

The gene calls are TRBV3-1 and TRBJ1-2; 7 nucleotides line up with TRBD1. The CDR3 length is 14 residues. The germline CDR1 and CDR2 sequences are LGHDT and YNNKEL (reference sequence). After removal of 3 bases from V and 6 bases from J, the junction contained 7 bases not matched to a gene. DNA for the CDR3: TGTGCCAGCAGCCACCGGGACAGCTCCGATGGCTACACCTTC. Encoded protein: CASSHRDSSDGYTF. Full variable domain (outside the CDR3, taken from reference TRBV3-1 and TRBJ1-2): DTAVSQTPKYLVTQMGNDKSIKCEQNLGHDTMYWYKQDSKKFLKIMFSYNNKELIINETVPNRFSPKSPDKAHLNLHINSLELGDSAVYFCASSHRDSSDGYTFGSGTRLTVV.

The V and J genes are TRBV20-1 and TRBJ2-2; 7 positions match TRBD2. With V trimmed by 5 bases and J by 4 bases, 7 bases remained unmatched. This CDR3 has 14 residues. CDR1 is DFQATT and CDR2 is SNEGSKA in the germline V gene (reference sequence). In nucleotides, the CDR3 is TGCAGTGCTTTAACATGGGGGGGCACCGGGGAGCTGTTTTTT. It translates to CSALTWGGTGELFF.

The chain uses TRBV7-2 and TRBJ1-2; no clear D. This CDR3 has 15 residues. CDR1 and CDR2 (germline): SGHTA, FQGNSA. The V end lost 0 bases, the J end lost 4 bases, and 12 bases lay between the germline ends. CDR3 protein: CASSLAPKAGYGYTF. CDR3 bases: TGTGCCAGCAGCTTAGCGCCCAAGGCGGGCTATGGCTACACCTTC.

The table lists this clonotype with a few counts. The chain combines TRBV3-1 with TRBJ1-4; 7 bases match TRBD1. The V gene end was trimmed by 0 bases and the J gene end by 5 bases; junction bases not matched to a gene: 12. Looked up from germline, CDR1 is LGHDT and CDR2 is YNNKEL (reference sequence). The length of the CDR3 is 18 residues. DNA of the CDR3: TGTGCCAGCAGCCAAGATTGGGCAGGGGGTGGCCGGAATGAAAAACTGTTTTTT. This gives the protein CASSQDWAGGGRNEKLFF.

The genes are TRBV7-2 and TRBJ2-5; D is ambiguous. The CDR3 has 14 residues. V gave up 3 bases and J gave up 0 bases, with 8 bases separating them. Germline V lookup: CDR1 SGHTA, CDR2 FQGNSA. The CDR3 spells CASSFDSNQETQYF. In DNA, the CDR3 is TGTGCCAGCAGCTTTGACTCCAACCAAGAGACCCAGTACTTC.

In DNA, the CDR3 is TGTGCCAGCAGCCGTAATAATCAGCCCCAGCATTTT. Translated, it gives CASSRNNQPQHF. The chain links TRBV6-6 to TRBJ1-5, with unresolved D. CDR3 size: 12 residues. Trimming cost V 6 bases and J 4 bases, with 7 bases left between them. Germline lookup yields CDR1 MNHNY and CDR2 SVGAGI (reference sequence).

CDR3 residues: CASSTTRAGDTQYF. The CDR3, as DNA: TGTGCCAGCAGCACAACCAGGGCCGGAGATACGCAGTATTTT. The gene calls are TRBV12-3 or TRBV12-4 and TRBJ2-3; D might be TRBD1 (5 bases). The CDR3 contains 14 residues. Trimming took off 6 bases at V and 5 bases at J, with 15 bases between the two ends.

V is TRBV20-1 and J is TRBJ2-7; D unresolved. The CDR3 is 11 residues long. Trimming cost V 5 bases and J 3 bases, with 8 bases left between them. Per germline, CDR1 DFQATT and CDR2 SNEGSKA (reference sequence). The CDR3: CSAPARYEQYF. CDR3 in DNA: TGCAGTGCTCCCGCCCGCTACGAGCAGTACTTC.

The genes are TRBV12-3 or TRBV12-4 and TRBJ1-1; no reliable D call. This CDR3 is 14 amino acids long. Trimming removed 2 bases at V and 1 base at J, with 8 bases between. The CDR3 sequence is CASSLWVGNTEAFF. The CDR3, as DNA: TGTGCCAGCAGTTTATGGGTAGGGAACACTGAAGCTTTCTTT.

This clonotype was observed once. The rearrangement joins TRBV29-1 to TRBJ2-5; D might be TRBD1 (5 bases). The V gene's germline CDR1 is SQVTM and CDR2 ANQGSEA. V dropped 6 bases and J dropped 4 bases, with 12 bases sitting between them. The CDR3 covers 12 residues. The DNA for the CDR3 is TGCAGCGTGCAGGGCGAAGGAGAGACCCAGTACTTC. The encoded protein is CSVQGEGETQYF.

The rearrangement uses TRBV6-2 or TRBV6-3 and TRBJ2-5; D gene ambiguous. Germline V lookup: CDR1 MNHEY, CDR2 SVGEGT. The length of the CDR3 is 13 residues. With 2 bases removed from V and 4 bases from J, the gap between germline ends came to 8 bases. CDR3 nucleotides: TGTGCCAGCAGTTACCGGGTGGGAGAGACCCAGTACTTC. Translating gives CASSYRVGETQYF.

This clonotype showed up just a few times. The chain combines TRBV10-3 with TRBJ2-1; TRBD2 agrees at 7 bases. Germline V CDR1 and CDR2: ENHRY, SYGVKD. There are 14 residues in the CDR3. V trimming: 0 bases; J trimming: 12 bases; junction bases outside the gene matches: 8. CDR3 nucleotide sequence: TGTGCCATCAGTGAGTCGACTAATCCGGGGGGGCAGTTCTTC. This gives the protein CAISESTNPGGQFF.

This clonotype has only a few counts. This rearrangement joins TRBV2 to TRBJ2-1, with 12 bases matching TRBD2. The V gene's germline CDR1 is SNHLY and CDR2 FYNNEI. The CDR3 spans 13 residues. Trimming cost V 10 bases and J 6 bases; bases outside gene matches: 4. The CDR3 sequence: CAIGLAGPNEQFF. CDR3 nucleotide sequence: TGTGCCATCGGACTAGCGGGACCCAATGAGCAGTTCTTC.

The V and J genes are TRBV15 and TRBJ2-1; D is undetermined. Trimming pared 5 bases from V and 0 bases from J, leaving 11 bases between. CDR1 LNHNV and CDR2 YYDKDF come from the germline V gene (reference sequence). This CDR3 region has 15 residues. As DNA, the CDR3 is TGTGCCACCAGCCTAGAGACGGGCTCCTACAATGAGCAGTTCTTC. It translates to CATSLETGSYNEQFF. Together with reference TRBV15 and TRBJ2-1, the CDR3 gives the full variable domain: DAMVIQNPRYQVTQFGKPVTLSCSQTLNHNVMYWYQQKSSQAPKLLFHYYDKDFNNEADTPDNFQSRRPNTSFCFLDIRSPGLGDTAMYLCATSLETGSYNEQFFGPGTRLTVL.

The V call is TRBV11-2, the J call TRBJ2-1, with a tentative D call TRBD2 (5 bases). This CDR3 is 14 amino acids long. V dropped 1 base and J dropped 8 bases, with 12 bases sitting between them. CDR1 is SGHAT, CDR2 FQNNGV, per germline. The CDR3 spells CASSLGSSGYEQFF. CDR3 coding DNA: TGTGCCAGCAGCTTAGGGTCCAGCGGTTATGAGCAGTTCTTC. Full variable domain (remainder filled in from reference TRBV11-2 and TRBJ2-1): EAGVAQSPRYKIIEKRQSVAFWCNPISGHATLYWYQQILGQGPKLLIQFQNNGVVDDSQLPKDRFSAERLKGVDSTLKIQPAKLEDSAVYLCASSLGSSGYEQFFGPGTRLTVL.

V and J are TRBV5-6 and TRBJ2-5, with D perhaps TRBD2 (6 bases). The CDR3 contains 14 residues. V lost 3 bases to trimming and J lost 4 bases, with 13 bases between them. Germline V gene lookup returns CDR1 SGHDT and CDR2 YYEEEE. CDR3: CASSSLRGGETQYF. Here the CDR3 DNA reads TGTGCCAGCAGCTCCCTGAGGGGAGGAGAGACCCAGTACTTC.

The V call is TRBV10-3, the J call TRBJ2-7; D remains ambiguous. The V gene's germline CDR1 is ENHRY and CDR2 SYGVKD. Trimming shortened V by 2 bases and J by 4 bases, and 6 bases separated the two germline ends. The CDR3 has 12 amino acids. This chain's CDR3 is CAISESAYEQYF. The CDR3 DNA sequence: TGTGCCATCAGTGAGAGCGCATACGAGCAGTACTTC.

V and J are TRBV19 and TRBJ2-2; D call uncertain. There are 14 residues in the CDR3. V lost 5 bases and J lost 1, with 8 bases in between. Germline CDR1 is LNHDA and CDR2 is SQIVND (reference sequence). DNA of the CDR3: TGTGCCAGTAGTCTAAACAAGAACACCGGGGAGCTGTTTTTT. Its translation: CASSLNKNTGELFF.

The chain employs TRBV5-1 and TRBJ1-1; D is possibly TRBD1 (5 bases). The CDR3 length is 14 residues. From germline, CDR1 is SGHRS and CDR2 YFSETQ. Trimming left V 3 bases short and J 3 bases short, with 12 bases between. The CDR3 DNA follows: TGCGCCAGCAGCTCTAGGGGAAGCGACACTGAAGCTTTCTTT. Translating gives CASSSRGSDTEAFF.

This clonotype has a handful of counts. The V and J genes are TRBV20-1 and TRBJ2-3, with TRBD1 identical over 7 bases. The germline V gene has CDR1 DFQATT and CDR2 SNEGSKA (reference sequence). V lost 2 bases to trimming and J lost 3 bases; unmatched junction nucleotides: 8. This CDR3 region has 15 residues. The chain's CDR3 is CSARRQGIRTDTQYF. The DNA for the CDR3 is TGCAGTGCTAGACGACAGGGTATACGGACAGATACGCAGTATTTT.

The chain uses TRBV11-1 and TRBJ2-7; D might be TRBD1 or TRBD2, each matching 7 bases. Germline V lookup: CDR1 SGHAT, CDR2 FQDESV (reference sequence). V lost 4 bases and J 3 bases, leaving 16 bases between the germline ends. The CDR3 covers 15 residues. DNA for the CDR3: TGTGCCAGCAGCTCGGGGACAGCGGGACGCTACGAGCAGTACTTC. It is translated as CASSSGTAGRYEQYF.

This chain joins TRBV20-1 and TRBJ1-2; 7 bases map to TRBD1. With 4 bases clipped from V and 8 bases from J, the junction kept 4 bases outside the gene matches. This CDR3 spans 11 amino acids. The V gene's germline CDR1 is DFQATT and CDR2 SNEGSKA (reference sequence). The CDR3 DNA sequence: TGCAGTGCTATGCAGGGGGTAGGCTACACCTTC. It translates to CSAMQGVGYTF.